This T cell receptor (beta chain) originates from a study of CD8+ T cells in alopecia areata. Sequencing used cDNA as its template, made by extracting RNA and reverse transcribing it. This table comes from immunoSEQ multiplex PCR, and its TCRdb copy is limited to in-frame clones, with some not included. The data show 90,000 to 120,000 clones, 84% seen once. This clone has only a few counts. Described treatment: oral pan-JAK inhibitor, 5-10 mg twice daily. Sequenced material: CD8+ T cells sorted from blood, taken at week 24, from a patient treated with tofacitinib. The origin of this receptor is a human donor with alopecia areata.

CDR3 coding DNA: TGTGCCATCAGTGAGCGAGCAGGGTCGACTGAAGCTTTCTTT. Protein: CAISERAGSTEAFF. The J gene is TRBJ1-1, the V gene TRBV10-3; a possible D gene is TRBD1 (5 bases). Per the germline V gene, CDR1 is ENHRY and CDR2 is SYGVKD. V was trimmed by 2 bases and J by 5 bases, leaving 12 bases between them. The CDR3 spans 14 residues.